This T cell receptor beta chain is drawn from a study of blood T cell repertoires in COVID-19. Study as a whole: Acute-phase and convalescent COVID-19 samples originated in the United States, Italy and Spain.

The CDR3 totals 13 residues. Trimming pared 4 bases from V and 2 bases from J, leaving 7 bases between. Germline V gene sequence: CDR1 SGHVS, CDR2 FQNEAQ. Here immunoSEQ multiplex PCR was the method, and the copy in TCRdb shows in-frame clones only, minus some. The table lists a few hundred thousand clones, over 75% of them singletons, with 1.4% in the top ten. The age range of participants was roughly 18 to 90 years, with residence in 20 to 25 US areas. This clonotype originated in a woman under 30 who had been exposed to COVID-19. Material: PBMCs or T cells enriched from blood (not recorded which). The chain is built from TRBV7-8 and TRBJ2-3; a possible D gene is TRBD1 (5 bases). Here the CDR3 DNA reads TGTGCCAGCAGCTCCAGGGCCACAGATACGCAGTATTTT. This gives the protein CASSSRATDTQYF.